These 26 T cell receptor beta chains were all obtained from the same sample, sequenced in a study of cytomegalovirus exposure and HLA in healthy donors. PCR used 60 Vbeta primers and 13 Jbeta primers. Libraries were prepared by immunoSEQ multiplex PCR; TCRdb keeps only in-frame clonotypes and omits some of them. The table shows over 150,000 clones, with 75% to 90% occurring only once. Material: PBMCs. The receptors here all came from a human donor in good health.

This chain uses TRBV7-2 with TRBJ1-1; weak D call: TRBD1 (6 bases). Germline V CDR1 and CDR2: SGHTA, FQGNSA. This CDR3 contains 13 residues. V was cut by 1 base and J by 8 bases, with 11 bases left in between. The CDR3 reads CASSLGLDREAFF. CDR3 nucleotide sequence: TGTGCCAGCAGCTTAGGGCTTGACAGGGAAGCTTTCTTT. Filled out from reference TRBV7-2 and TRBJ1-1, the complete variable domain reads GAGVSQSPSNKVTEKGKDVELRCDPISGHTALYWYRQSLGQGLEFLIYFQGNSAPDKSGLPSDRFSAERTGGSVSTLTIQRTQQEDSAVYLCASSLGLDREAFFGQGTRLTVV.

This sequence joins TRBV9 and TRBJ1-6; D is possibly TRBD1 (5 bases). Germline V gives CDR1 SGDLS, CDR2 YYNGEE. Trimming left V 1 base short and J 8 bases short, with 10 bases between. CDR3 length: 14 residues. CDR3 loop: CASSVQGDHSPLHF. The CDR3 region has the DNA TGTGCCAGCAGCGTACAGGGTGATCATTCACCCCTCCACTTT.

This chain uses TRBV7-2 with TRBJ2-7; the match to TRBD1 covers 10 bases. CDR3 size: 13 residues. J gave up 6 bases and V 5 bases, and 4 bases lay outside the gene matches. CDR1 SGHTA and CDR2 FQGNSA come from the germline V gene. DNA for the CDR3: TGTGCCAGCAGCGGATGGACAGGGGGCGAGCAGTACTTC. Translation gives CASSGWTGGEQYF.

V gene TRBV9 combines with J gene TRBJ2-3, with 12 positions matching TRBD2. J gave up 5 bases and V 0 bases, and 1 base lay outside the gene matches. Per the germline V gene, CDR1 is SGDLS and CDR2 is YYNGEE. The length of the CDR3 is 15 residues. The CDR3 coding sequence is TGTGCCAGCAGCGTAGGGACTAGCGGGGTAGATACGCAGTATTTT. Translation: CASSVGTSGVDTQYF.

This chain uses TRBV19 with TRBJ1-1; 11 nucleotides agree with TRBD1. The germline V gene encodes CDR1 LNHDA and CDR2 SQIVND (reference sequence). V shed 3 bases and J 5 bases; nucleotides not matched to a gene: 5. The CDR3 loop spans 15 amino acids. This CDR3 reads CASSMGQGVGTEAFF. DNA for the CDR3: TGTGCCAGTAGTATGGGACAGGGGGTTGGGACTGAAGCTTTCTTT.

This sequence joins TRBV6-6 and TRBJ1-1; tentatively, D is TRBD1 (6 bases). V was cut by 0 bases and J by 7 bases, with 12 bases left in between. The CDR3 consists of 14 residues. Germline V gives CDR1 MNHNY, CDR2 SVGAGI (reference sequence). The chain's CDR3 is CASSYSQGIFEAFF. DNA for the CDR3: TGTGCCAGCAGTTACTCGCAGGGGATTTTTGAAGCTTTCTTT.

This chain joins TRBV5-3 and TRBJ2-7; 9 bases map to TRBD2. Being an ORF, TRBV5-3 has a function that is uncertain. The CDR3 is made up of 18 amino acids. J gave up 0 bases and V 4 bases, and 14 bases lay outside the gene matches. As DNA, the CDR3 is TGTGCCAGAAGCCCCTGGGAAAGCGGGGGGCTTTACTCCTACGAGCAGTACTTC. Translation: CARSPWESGGLYSYEQYF.

This clone occurred a few times. This chain links TRBV19 with TRBJ1-2; D is perhaps TRBD1 (5 bases). The length of the CDR3 is 13 residues. Trimming left V 3 bases short and J 2 bases short, with 7 bases between. Germline V gene lookup returns CDR1 LNHDA and CDR2 SQIVND (reference sequence). DNA for the CDR3: TGTGCCAGTAGTATGCGACAGAACTATGGCTACACCTTC. It yields the protein CASSMRQNYGYTF. Combining the CDR3 with reference TRBV19 and TRBJ1-2 gives the whole variable domain DGGITQSPKYLFRKEGQNVTLSCEQNLNHDAMYWYRQDPGQGLRLIYYSQIVNDFQKGDIAEGYSVSREKKESFPLTVTSAQKNPTAFYLCASSMRQNYGYTFGSGTRLTVV.

V and J are TRBV7-2 and TRBJ1-1, with TRBD1 identical over 7 bases. V lost 2 bases, J lost 0 bases, and 12 bases stayed unmatched. The V gene's germline CDR1 is SGHTA and CDR2 FQGNSA. This CDR3 has 18 residues. DNA for the CDR3: TGTGCCAGCAGCTTAAGGACAGGTGGGAGGATACTGAACACTGAAGCTTTCTTT. As protein: CASSLRTGGRILNTEAFF.

V is TRBV19 and J is TRBJ1-6; TRBD1 matches 8 bases. CDR1 is LNHDA and CDR2 is SQIVND in the germline V gene (reference sequence). The CDR3 is made up of 13 amino acids. J gave up 10 bases and V 9 bases, and 8 bases lay outside the gene matches. DNA of the CDR3: TGTGCCAGCGATGACAGGGGTGGGTCACCCCTCCACTTT. Translated: CASDDRGGSPLHF.

The chain recombines TRBV4-3 with TRBJ2-3, with D perhaps TRBD2 (6 bases). Germline CDR1 reads LGHNA; CDR2 reads YSLEER. V was shortened by 4 bases and J by 1 base, with 9 bases between the two germline ends. CDR3 length: 14 residues. DNA of the CDR3: TGCGCCAGCAGCCTAACGGGGGGCACAGATACGCAGTATTTT. This gives the protein CASSLTGGTDTQYF.

CDR3 DNA sequence: TGTGCCAGTAGTATCTCGACTACCGCTGATACGCAGTATTTT. Translated, it gives CASSISTTADTQYF. The rearrangement joins TRBV19 to TRBJ2-3; TRBD2 is a possible D gene (5 bases). CDR1 and CDR2 from the germline V gene are LNHDA and SQIVND (reference sequence). The ends were cut back, 3 bases at V and 6 bases at J, with 13 bases in the middle. The CDR3 length is 14 residues.

This chain connects TRBV10-1 to TRBJ1-3; D unclear. Germline V CDR1 and CDR2: WNHNN, SYGVQD (reference sequence). There are 14 residues in the CDR3. Trimming stripped 4 bases from V and 3 bases from J, with 10 bases between. The CDR3 bases are TGCGCCAGCAGTGCGGAGGAAGGTGGAAACACCATATATTTT. Its translation: CASSAEEGGNTIYF.

This clone turned up a few times. The chain couples TRBV11-2 to TRBJ2-3; 9 nucleotides match TRBD2. CDR1 and CDR2 (germline): SGHAT, FQNNGV. The J segment lost 0 bases and the V segment lost 1 base, leaving 5 bases of the junction unmatched. This CDR3 comprises 17 residues. The CDR3 reads CASSLVSGGLSTDTQYF. In DNA, the CDR3 is TGTGCCAGCAGCTTAGTTAGCGGGGGCCTTAGCACAGATACGCAGTATTTT.

The rearrangement uses TRBV27 and TRBJ2-1; 10 bases agree with TRBD2. The trim removed 2 bases at V and 8 bases at J, leaving 6 bases unmatched. CDR3 length equals 15 residues. The germline V gene has CDR1 MNHEY and CDR2 SMNVEV (reference sequence). The CDR3 here is CASSLASGGYDEQFF. The CDR3, as DNA: TGTGCCAGCAGTTTAGCTAGCGGGGGTTACGATGAGCAGTTCTTC.

This clone was picked up a small number of times. The CDR3 spells CASSDNSRDTEAFF. CDR3 sequence (DNA): TGCGCCAGCAGTGACAATTCTCGGGACACTGAAGCTTTCTTT. The chain employs TRBV10-1 and TRBJ1-1; D unresolved. Trimming took 3 bases from V and 3 from J, leaving 11 bases between them. In germline, CDR1 is WNHNN, CDR2 SYGVQD (reference sequence). The CDR3 has 14 amino acids.

The chain uses TRBV28 and TRBJ2-2; D is perhaps TRBD1 (6 bases). Germline CDR1 and CDR2: MDHEN and SYDVKM. This CDR3 has 14 amino acids. V shed 5 bases and J shed 2 bases, with 9 bases lying between them. The chain's CDR3 is CASSRDTNTGELFF. CDR3 DNA: TGTGCCAGCAGTCGGGACACTAACACCGGGGAGCTGTTTTTT.

V usage is TRBV7-2 and J usage is TRBJ1-1; D perhaps matches TRBD1 (6 bases). V was pared by 4 bases and J by 5 bases, with 11 bases between. This CDR3 has 13 residues. Germline V gives CDR1 SGHTA, CDR2 FQGNSA. The CDR3 is CASSYRVRTEAFF. The CDR3, as DNA: TGTGCCAGCAGCTACAGGGTTCGGACTGAAGCTTTCTTT.

This clone was detected only once. The rearrangement uses TRBV6-1 and TRBJ1-1; D gene uncertain. V lost 5 bases and J lost 1, with 11 bases in between. From germline, CDR1 is MNHNS and CDR2 SASEGT. The CDR3 consists of 14 residues. In DNA, the CDR3 is TGTGCCAGCAGTTATCGGGTAGAGAACACTGAAGCTTTCTTT. Encoded protein: CASSYRVENTEAFF.

The chain has TRBV19 and TRBJ1-4, with 8 bases that match TRBD1. Per germline, CDR1 LNHDA and CDR2 SQIVND (reference sequence). The CDR3 is made up of 16 amino acids. V shed 3 bases, J shed 0 bases, and the junction held 3 bases outside the gene matches. DNA of the CDR3: TGTGCCAGTAGTATTCGACAGGGGACAACTAATGAAAAACTGTTTTTT. This translates into CASSIRQGTTNEKLFF.

The rearrangement uses TRBV11-3 and TRBJ2-3, with 9 bases aligning to TRBD1. Germline V gene sequence: CDR1 SGHNT, CDR2 YENEEA. This CDR3 comprises 16 residues. J lost 0 bases, V lost 5 bases, and 6 bases had no gene match. The CDR3 DNA sequence: TGTGCCAGCAGCCGGGCGGACAGGGGAAGCACAGATACGCAGTATTTT. Its translation: CASSRADRGSTDTQYF.

This chain joins TRBV5-4 and TRBJ2-2; 12 nucleotides line up with TRBD2. CDR1 and CDR2 from the germline V gene are SGHNT and YYREEE (reference sequence). With V trimmed by 3 bases and J by 6 bases, 6 bases remained unmatched. The length of the CDR3 is 16 residues. CDR3 sequence (DNA): TGTGCCAGCAGCTCGACTAGCGGGGGATCGGCCGGGGAGCTGTTTTTT. This gives the protein CASSSTSGGSAGELFF.

The V and J genes are TRBV4-3 and TRBJ2-7, with 9 bases fitting TRBD1. With 4 bases clipped from V and 4 bases from J, the junction kept 5 bases outside the gene matches. Germline V lookup: CDR1 LGHNA, CDR2 YSLEER. The CDR3 length is 14 residues. CDR3 region: CASSLGQGGYEQYF. CDR3 nucleotides: TGCGCCAGCAGCCTGGGACAGGGAGGATACGAGCAGTACTTC.

The gene calls are TRBV11-2 and TRBJ2-2, with 9 bases matching TRBD2. This CDR3 comprises 15 residues. Unmatched junction bases numbered 5, after V lost 6 bases and J lost 3 bases. Germline lookup yields CDR1 SGHAT and CDR2 FQNNGV. The DNA of the CDR3 is TGTGCCAGCAGTCCTGCGGGGGGGCACACCGGGGAGCTGTTTTTT. This gives the protein CASSPAGGHTGELFF.

The sample holds many counts of this clone. The chain links TRBV4-1 to TRBJ2-7; tentatively, D is TRBD2 (6 bases). Trimming took 2 bases from V and 9 from J, leaving 17 bases between them. The CDR3 contains 14 residues. CDR1 and CDR2 from the germline V gene are MGHRA and YSYEKL. The CDR3 sequence: CASSQPETAGGQYF. The CDR3 nucleotides read TGCGCCAGCAGCCAACCGGAAACAGCCGGGGGGCAGTACTTC.

The chain carries TRBV6-1 and TRBJ2-2; TRBD2 might be the D (5 bases). CDR3 length equals 14 residues. V lost 6 bases to trimming and J lost 8 bases, with 16 bases between them. Germline loops: CDR1 MNHNS, CDR2 SASEGT. CDR3 amino acids: CASSRGSWAGELFF. The CDR3 DNA reads as TGTGCCAGCAGCCGCGGGTCTTGGGCAGGGGAGCTGTTTTTT.